This T cell receptor (beta chain) was recovered during a study of blood T cell dynamics during melanoma immunotherapy. Study background: Standard first-line treatment here was pembrolizumab or nivolumab plus ipilimumab in metastatic melanoma.

Sample time point: week 3, after first cycle of checkpoint inhibitor. Prior systemic cancer therapy, immunosuppressant use and other active malignancies excluded patients. Findings and caveats of the study: Disease-control patients' PBMC repertoires became either more clonal or more diverse at W3.

Comment on this clone: Its antigen is undetermined.

The V end was cut by 4 bases, the J end by 2 bases, with 9 bases between. The CDR3 consists of 12 residues. The V gene's germline CDR1 is SQVTM and CDR2 ANQGSEA. Generated by immunoSEQ multiplex PCR, the TCRdb table keeps only in-frame clones and is missing some. This sample has more than 4,000 clones, with 70% to 90% found just once. The source was blood, collected from a patient treated with checkpoint blockade. The sequence came from a human donor with melanoma. V gene TRBV29-1 combines with J gene TRBJ2-7; D is uncertain. DNA for the CDR3: TGCAGCGTTGTAGGGTTTGCCTACGAGCAGTACTTC. Amino acid sequence: CSVVGFAYEQYF.